A selection of T cell receptor beta chains follows, all from one sample in a study of T cell changes during pregnancy in multiple sclerosis. TCRdb keeps only in-frame clones here, not all; method: immunoSEQ multiplex PCR. This sample has tens of thousands of clones, with about 89% found just once. The sample was CD4+ T cells from peripheral blood mononuclear cells, taken in the first trimester of pregnancy. Receptors originate from a female donor in good health, enrolled as a control in a pregnancy study. Both conserved end residues are part of each CDR3. D genes are given only for firm matches. Clone size appears in some rows only: once, few, many, or a class for an expanded clone.

-	few	TRBV11-2	TRBJ1-4	CASSLDRQAPFIEKLFF	TGTGCCAGCAGCTTAGACCGACAGGCCCCCTTCATCGAAAAACTGTTTTTT
TRBD1	-	TRBV13	TRBJ2-3	CASSSQGAFGTDTQYF	TGTGCCAGCAGCTCTCAGGGGGCTTTTGGCACAGATACGCAGTATTTT
TRBD2	-	TRBV6-5	TRBJ2-1	CASSSSSGGAQEQFF	TGTGCCAGCAGCAGCTCTAGCGGGGGGGCTCAGGAGCAGTTCTTC
TRBD2	-	TRBV5-4	TRBJ2-3	CASSLDGGGTDTQYF	TGTGCCAGCAGCTTGGACGGGGGGGGCACAGATACGCAGTATTTT
-	few	TRBV4-1	TRBJ1-1	CASSQPQGTEAFF	TGCGCCAGCAGCCAGCCCCAGGGCACTGAAGCTTTCTTT
-	-	TRBV28	TRBJ2-5	CASSLLVARAQYF	TGTGCCAGCAGTTTACTGGTCGCGAGGGCCCAGTACTTC
-	-	TRBV7-2	TRBJ2-7	CASSPTGLYEQYF	TGTGCCAGCAGCCCGACAGGACTCTACGAGCAGTACTTC
TRBD2	-	TRBV5-8	TRBJ2-3	CASSLGTSGFTDTQYF	TGTGCCAGCAGCCTCGGGACTAGCGGGTTCACAGATACGCAGTATTTT
-	few	TRBV11-2	TRBJ2-1	CASSLQGYSGEQFF	TGTGCCAGCAGCTTACAAGGATATTCGGGTGAGCAGTTCTTC
-	-	TRBV25-1	TRBJ1-1	CASSERWGGTEAFF	TGTGCCAGCAGTGAACGCTGGGGGGGCACTGAAGCTTTCTTT
TRBD2	-	TRBV4-2	TRBJ2-1	CASSQEYGQRGIEQFF	TGTGCCAGCAGCCAAGAATATGGCCAGCGGGGGATTGAGCAGTTCTTC
-	-	TRBV5-1	TRBJ1-3	CASSLSPSALGNTIYF	TGCGCCAGCAGCTTATCCCCCAGCGCTCTTGGAAACACCATATATTTT
-	-	TRBV20-1	TRBJ2-7	CSASPSYEQYF	TGCAGTGCCTCCCCCTCCTACGAGCAGTACTTC
-	-	TRBV5-4	TRBJ2-5	CASSPGETQYF	TGTGCCAGCAGCCCCGGAGAGACCCAGTACTTC
-	-	TRBV28	TRBJ2-6	CASSPTGITGLGANVLTF	TGTGCCAGCAGCCCTACAGGGATTACTGGGCTAGGGGCCAACGTCCTGACTTTC
-	few	TRBV5-6	TRBJ1-5	CASSYGGRDHPQHF	TGTGCCAGCAGCTACGGGGGACGCGATCATCCCCAGCATTTT
TRBD2	-	TRBV15	TRBJ2-1	CATSLAGRGNEQFF	TGTGCCACCAGCTTAGCGGGTCGGGGCAATGAGCAGTTCTTC
TRBD2	-	TRBV7-2	TRBJ2-6	CASSAGLVGANVLTF	TGTGCCAGCAGCGCGGGACTAGTTGGGGCCAACGTCCTGACTTTC
-	-	TRBV28	TRBJ1-1	CAISGRDTEAFF	TGTGCCATCTCAGGGAGGGACACTGAAGCTTTCTTT
TRBD1	-	TRBV11-2	TRBJ1-1	CASSYRQGMNTEAFF	TGTGCCAGCAGCTACCGACAGGGAATGAACACTGAAGCTTTCTTT
-	-	TRBV5-1	TRBJ1-2	CASSLGRGFYGYTF	TGCGCCAGCAGCTTAGGCAGGGGATTCTATGGCTACACCTTC
-	medium-sized	TRBV19	TRBJ1-5	CASSSSGGKNQPQHF	TGTGCCAGTAGTTCAAGCGGGGGGAAGAATCAGCCCCAGCATTTT
-	-	TRBV25-1	TRBJ2-3	CASSERLGGTQYF	TGTGCCAGCAGTGAAAGGTTAGGGGGTACGCAGTATTTT
TRBD1	-	TRBV28	TRBJ2-7	CASSYQGALSSYEQYF	TGTGCCAGCTCGTATCAGGGGGCGCTTAGCTCCTACGAGCAGTACTTC
TRBD2	-	TRBV7-2	TRBJ2-3	CASSLAWTSGRPDTQYF	TGTGCCAGCAGCTTAGCCTGGACTAGCGGGAGGCCTGATACGCAGTATTTT
-	-	TRBV7-9	TRBJ1-1	CASSLETGWTEAFF	TGTGCCAGCAGCTTAGAAACAGGGTGGACTGAAGCTTTCTTT
-	-	TRBV20-1	TRBJ2-5	CSVAKETQYF	TGCAGTGTAGCTAAAGAGACCCAGTACTTC
-	-	TRBV2	TRBJ1-3	CARDGTGNTIYF	TGTGCCAGAGATGGCACTGGAAACACCATATATTTT
TRBD1	once	TRBV6-6	TRBJ1-2	CASSSADRVVRGYTF	TGTGCCAGCAGTTCCGCGGACAGGGTAGTTCGGGGCTACACCTTC
TRBD1	-	TRBV10-3	TRBJ2-7	CAISESLVGQSSYEQYF	TGTGCCATCAGTGAGTCGTTGGTGGGACAGAGCTCCTACGAGCAGTACTTC
-	-	TRBV5-1	TRBJ1-5	CASSLAEGKQSAGRGSQHF	TGCGCCAGCAGCTTGGCCGAGGGGAAGCAATCAGCCGGGAGGGGCTCCCAGCATTTT
-	-	TRBV27	TRBJ1-5	CASSRGSGNQPQHF	TGTGCCAGCAGTAGGGGTTCAGGCAATCAGCCCCAGCATTTT
TRBD1	-	TRBV9	TRBJ1-2	CASSVEGQGATGYTF	TGTGCCAGCAGCGTAGAGGGACAGGGGGCGACGGGCTACACCTTC
TRBD2	-	TRBV30	TRBJ2-3	CAWDGLAWGQNTDTQYF	TGTGCCTGGGACGGACTAGCATGGGGGCAAAACACAGATACGCAGTATTTT
-	-	TRBV28	TRBJ1-2	CASSGDTRYGYTF	TGTGCCAGCAGTGGGGACACCCGGTATGGCTACACCTTC
-	once	TRBV5-1	TRBJ2-3	CASSNDRSTDTQYF	TGCGCCAGCAGCAACGACAGATCCACAGATACGCAGTATTTT
-	-	TRBV27	TRBJ2-1	CASSLFLAYNEQFF	TGTGCCAGCAGTTTGTTTCTAGCGTACAATGAGCAGTTCTTC
TRBD2	-	TRBV2	TRBJ2-5	CASSEFSGGGYETQYF	TGTGCCAGCAGTGAATTTTCCGGGGGGGGGTACGAGACCCAGTACTTC
TRBD1	-	TRBV28	TRBJ1-2	CASSFHDRGQGPYGYTF	TGTGCCAGCAGTTTTCACGACAGGGGGCAGGGTCCCTATGGCTACACCTTC
TRBD1	-	TRBV18	TRBJ1-2	CASSPSGGRGYGYTF	TGTGCCAGCTCACCGTCAGGGGGGCGCGGCTATGGCTACACCTTC
TRBD2	-	TRBV11-1	TRBJ2-1	CASSTIGAGTSGDNEQFF	TGTGCCAGCAGCACCATAGGGGCCGGGACTAGCGGAGACAATGAGCAGTTCTTC
-	-	TRBV28	TRBJ2-2	CASSLLGLWNTGELFF	TGTGCCAGCAGTTTATTGGGACTCTGGAACACCGGGGAGCTGTTTTTT
-	-	TRBV7-6	TRBJ2-4	CASSLEVWQSLAKNIQYF	TGTGCCAGCAGCTTAGAAGTTTGGCAGTCGCTCGCCAAAAACATTCAGTACTTC
-	-	TRBV28	TRBJ1-5	CASSLGAGDGQPQHF	TGTGCCAGCAGTTTAGGGGCAGGGGATGGTCAGCCCCAGCATTTT
TRBD1	once	TRBV20-1	TRBJ2-7	CSTTGGHEQYF	TGCAGTACTACAGGGGGCCACGAGCAGTACTTC
TRBD1	-	TRBV7-6	TRBJ1-5	CASSPMTGSNQPQHF	TGTGCCAGCAGCCCAATGACAGGGAGCAATCAGCCCCAGCATTTT
-	-	TRBV5-1	TRBJ2-5	CASSLVGTNQETQYF	TGCGCCAGCAGCTTGGTGGGTACTAACCAAGAGACCCAGTACTTC
TRBD1	-	TRBV28	TRBJ1-5	CASSFPGQGVRRNQPQHF	TGTGCCAGCAGTTTTCCGGGACAGGGCGTTAGGCGGAATCAGCCCCAGCATTTT
-	-	TRBV7-9	TRBJ1-3	CASAGTPGNTIYF	TGTGCCAGCGCTGGGACTCCAGGAAACACCATATATTTT
-	-	TRBV28	TRBJ1-2	CASSLGQFYGYTF	TGTGCCAGCAGTTTAGGACAGTTCTATGGCTACACCTTC
TRBD2	-	TRBV2	TRBJ2-2	CARRGGLGELFF	TGTGCCAGACGGGGGGGCCTCGGGGAGCTGTTTTTT